The clone carrying this TCR beta chain was picked up one time. Different DNA sequences within this sample yield the same CDR3. This specimen comes from a study of shared clonotypes between healthy human individuals. The CDR3 is made up of 14 amino acids. V gave up 2 bases and J gave up 0 bases, with 7 bases separating them. Per germline, CDR1 MNHEY and CDR2 SVGAGI. Assay used: immunoSEQ multiplex PCR; TCRdb lists only in-frame clones, some missing. The table shows a few million clones, with approximately 90% occurring only once. This clonotype was sampled from a man aged 18-30 years in good health. V gene TRBV6-5 combines with J gene TRBJ1-1, with a possible D match to TRBD1 (5 bases). Material: naive CD4+ T cells sorted from blood. The subset was: CD45RA+ positively selected. The CDR3 loop is CASSYGGLNTEAFF. The CDR3 DNA sequence: TGTGCCAGCAGTTACGGGGGTCTGAACACTGAAGCTTTCTTT.